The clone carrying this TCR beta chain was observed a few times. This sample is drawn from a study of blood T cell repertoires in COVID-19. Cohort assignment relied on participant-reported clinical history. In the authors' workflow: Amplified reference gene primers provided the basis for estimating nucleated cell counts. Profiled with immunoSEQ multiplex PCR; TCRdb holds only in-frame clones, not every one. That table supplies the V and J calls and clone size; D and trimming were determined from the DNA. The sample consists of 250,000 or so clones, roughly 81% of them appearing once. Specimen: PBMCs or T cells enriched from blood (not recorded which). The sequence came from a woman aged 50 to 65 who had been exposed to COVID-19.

The CDR3 nucleotides read TGTGCCAGCAGCCTACCAGGGGGTAGAGAGACCCAGTACTTC. As protein: CASSLPGGRETQYF. The V and J genes are TRBV11-2 and TRBJ2-5, with 7 bases fitting TRBD1. CDR3 length: 14 amino acids. From germline, CDR1 is SGHAT and CDR2 FQNNGV. V trimming: 5 bases; J trimming: 4 bases; junction bases outside the gene matches: 7. The variable domain in full, with the rest retrieved from reference TRBV11-2 and TRBJ2-5, is EAGVAQSPRYKIIEKRQSVAFWCNPISGHATLYWYQQILGQGPKLLIQFQNNGVVDDSQLPKDRFSAERLKGVDSTLKIQPAKLEDSAVYLCASSLPGGRETQYFGPGTRLLVL.